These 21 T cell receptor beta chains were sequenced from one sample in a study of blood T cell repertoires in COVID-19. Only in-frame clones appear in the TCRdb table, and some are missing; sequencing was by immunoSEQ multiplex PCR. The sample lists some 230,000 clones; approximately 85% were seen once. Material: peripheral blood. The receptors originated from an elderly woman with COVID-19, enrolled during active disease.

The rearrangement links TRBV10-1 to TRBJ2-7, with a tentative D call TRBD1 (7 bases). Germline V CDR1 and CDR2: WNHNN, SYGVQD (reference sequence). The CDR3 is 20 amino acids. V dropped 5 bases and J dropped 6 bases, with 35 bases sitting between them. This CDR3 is CASSHPGAGQSSKGRIEQYF. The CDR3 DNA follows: TGCGCCAGCAGTCACCCGGGGGCGGGACAGTCAAGTAAAGGTCGAATCGAGCAGTACTTC.

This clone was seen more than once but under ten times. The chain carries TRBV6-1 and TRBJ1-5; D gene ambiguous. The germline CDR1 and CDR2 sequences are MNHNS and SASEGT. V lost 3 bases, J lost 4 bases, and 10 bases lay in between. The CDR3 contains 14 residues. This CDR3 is CASSETLTNQPQHF. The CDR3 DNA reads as TGTGCCAGCAGTGAGACATTAACTAATCAGCCCCAGCATTTT.

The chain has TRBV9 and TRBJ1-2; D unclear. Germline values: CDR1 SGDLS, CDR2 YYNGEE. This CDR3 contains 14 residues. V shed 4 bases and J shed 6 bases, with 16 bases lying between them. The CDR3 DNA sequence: TGTGCCAGCAGCTCCCGGGAGGGAGTTCATGGCTACACCTTC. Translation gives CASSSREGVHGYTF.

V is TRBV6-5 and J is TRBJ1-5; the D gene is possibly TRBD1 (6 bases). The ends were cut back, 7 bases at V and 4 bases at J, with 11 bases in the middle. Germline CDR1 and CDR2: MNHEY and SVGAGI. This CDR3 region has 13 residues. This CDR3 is CASTGGANQPQHF. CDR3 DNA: TGTGCCAGCACTGGGGGGGCAAATCAGCCCCAGCATTTT.

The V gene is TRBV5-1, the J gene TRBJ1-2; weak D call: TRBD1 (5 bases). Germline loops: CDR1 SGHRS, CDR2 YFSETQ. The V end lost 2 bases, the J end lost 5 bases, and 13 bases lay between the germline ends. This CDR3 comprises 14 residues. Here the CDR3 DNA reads TGCGCCAGCAGCTTTACCAGGGCGGGGTATGGCTACACCTTC. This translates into CASSFTRAGYGYTF.

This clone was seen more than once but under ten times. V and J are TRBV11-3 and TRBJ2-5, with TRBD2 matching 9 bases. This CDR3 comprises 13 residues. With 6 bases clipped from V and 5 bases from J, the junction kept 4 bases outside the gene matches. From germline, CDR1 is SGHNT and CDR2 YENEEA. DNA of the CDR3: TGTGCCAGCAGTATTAGCGGGAGTGAGACCCAGTACTTC. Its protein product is CASSISGSETQYF.

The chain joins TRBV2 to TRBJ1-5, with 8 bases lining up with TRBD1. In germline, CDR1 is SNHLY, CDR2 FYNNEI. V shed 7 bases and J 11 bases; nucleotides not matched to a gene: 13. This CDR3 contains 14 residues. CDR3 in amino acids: CASNIDRGGVSQHF. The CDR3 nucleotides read TGTGCCAGCAACATAGACAGGGGTGGGGTGTCCCAGCATTTT. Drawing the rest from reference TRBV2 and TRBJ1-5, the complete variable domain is EPEVTQTPSHQVTQMGQEVILRCVPISNHLYFYWYRQILGQKVEFLVSFYNNEISEKSEIFDDQFSVERPDGSNFTLKIRSTKLEDSAMYFCASNIDRGGVSQHFGDGTRLSIL.

The CDR3 DNA reads TGTGCCACCAGTGATTGGGGACAGGGTAAGGAAGAGACCCAGTACTTC. This translates into CATSDWGQGKEETQYF. V is TRBV24-1 and J is TRBJ2-5, with 9 nucleotides matching TRBD1. Germline CDR1 KGHDR, CDR2 SFDVKD. The CDR3 consists of 16 residues. After removal of 2 bases from V and 3 bases from J, the junction contained 6 bases not matched to a gene.

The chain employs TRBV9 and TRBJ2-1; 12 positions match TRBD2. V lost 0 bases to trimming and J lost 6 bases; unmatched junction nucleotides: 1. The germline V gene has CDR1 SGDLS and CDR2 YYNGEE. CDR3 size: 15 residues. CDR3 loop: CASSVGLAGVNEQFF. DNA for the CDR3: TGTGCCAGCAGCGTAGGACTAGCGGGAGTCAATGAGCAGTTCTTC.

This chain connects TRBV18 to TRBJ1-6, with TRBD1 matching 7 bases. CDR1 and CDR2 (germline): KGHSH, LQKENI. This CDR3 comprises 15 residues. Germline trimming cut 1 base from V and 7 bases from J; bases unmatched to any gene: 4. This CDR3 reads CASSPQGAGNSPLHF. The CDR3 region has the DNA TGTGCCAGCTCACCACAGGGGGCAGGCAATTCACCCCTCCACTTT.

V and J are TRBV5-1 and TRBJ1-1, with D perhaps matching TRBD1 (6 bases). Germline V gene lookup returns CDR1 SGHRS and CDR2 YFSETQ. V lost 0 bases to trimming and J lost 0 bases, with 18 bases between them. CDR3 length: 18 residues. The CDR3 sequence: CASSLESFGTTLNTEAFF. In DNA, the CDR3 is TGCGCCAGCAGCTTGGAAAGCTTCGGGACAACACTGAACACTGAAGCTTTCTTT.

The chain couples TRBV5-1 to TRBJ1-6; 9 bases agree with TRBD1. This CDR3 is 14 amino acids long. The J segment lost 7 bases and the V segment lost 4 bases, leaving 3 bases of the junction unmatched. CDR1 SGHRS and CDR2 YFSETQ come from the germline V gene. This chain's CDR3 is CASSLTGGNSPLHF. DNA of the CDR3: TGCGCCAGCAGCCTTACAGGGGGCAATTCACCCCTCCACTTT. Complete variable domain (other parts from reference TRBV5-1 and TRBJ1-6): KAGVTQTPRYLIKTRGQQVTLSCSPISGHRSVSWYQQTPGQGLQFLFEYFSETQRNKGNFPGRFSGRQFSNSRSEMNVSTLELGDSALYLCASSLTGGNSPLHFGNGTRLTVT.

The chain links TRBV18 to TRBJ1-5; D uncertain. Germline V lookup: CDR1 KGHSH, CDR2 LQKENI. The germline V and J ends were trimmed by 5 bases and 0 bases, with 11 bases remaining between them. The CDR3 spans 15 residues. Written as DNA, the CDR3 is TGTGCCAGCTCAAGCGGGAAGGCTAGCAATCAGCCCCAGCATTTT. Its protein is CASSSGKASNQPQHF.

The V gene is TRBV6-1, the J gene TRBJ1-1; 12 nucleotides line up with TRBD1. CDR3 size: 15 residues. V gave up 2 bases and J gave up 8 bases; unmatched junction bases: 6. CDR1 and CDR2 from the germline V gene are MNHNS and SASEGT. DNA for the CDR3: TGTGCCAGCAGTGAATTCGGGACAGGGGGCCTCGAAGCTTTCTTT. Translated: CASSEFGTGGLEAFF.

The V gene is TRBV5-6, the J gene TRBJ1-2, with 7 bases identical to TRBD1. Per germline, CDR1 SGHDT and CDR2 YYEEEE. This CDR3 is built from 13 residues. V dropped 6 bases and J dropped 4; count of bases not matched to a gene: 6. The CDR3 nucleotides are TGTGCCAGCACCGAGACAGGGAGCTATGGCTACACCTTC. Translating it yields CASTETGSYGYTF.

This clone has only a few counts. CDR3 bases: TGTGCCAGCAGTTCAGGGGGGAAGGGGAGGGCTTTCTTT. Translated: CASSSGGKGRAFF. The J gene is TRBJ1-1, the V gene TRBV6-5; TRBD1 matches 7 bases. CDR1 and CDR2 (germline): MNHEY, SVGAGI. The CDR3 loop spans 13 amino acids. V shed 4 bases and J 11 bases; nucleotides not matched to a gene: 10.

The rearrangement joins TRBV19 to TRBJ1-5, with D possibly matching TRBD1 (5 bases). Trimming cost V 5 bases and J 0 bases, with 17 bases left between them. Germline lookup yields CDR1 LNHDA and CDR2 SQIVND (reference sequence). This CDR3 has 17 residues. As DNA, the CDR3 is TGTGCCAGTAGTTCTTGGACACAAAAGGTTAGCAATCAGCCCCAGCATTTT. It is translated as CASSSWTQKVSNQPQHF.

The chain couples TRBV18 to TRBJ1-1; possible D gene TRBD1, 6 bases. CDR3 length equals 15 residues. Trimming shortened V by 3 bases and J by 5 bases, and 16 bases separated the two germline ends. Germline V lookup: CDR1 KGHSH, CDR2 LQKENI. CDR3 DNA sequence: TGTGCCAGCTCACCCTCCAGGGGAGAAATTACTGAAGCTTTCTTT. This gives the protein CASSPSRGEITEAFF.

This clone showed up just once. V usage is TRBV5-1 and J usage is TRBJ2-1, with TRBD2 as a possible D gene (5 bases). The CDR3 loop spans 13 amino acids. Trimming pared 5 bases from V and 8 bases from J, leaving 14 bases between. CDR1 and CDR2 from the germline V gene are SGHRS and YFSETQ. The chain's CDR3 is CASRRVEGDEQFF. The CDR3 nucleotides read TGCGCCAGCAGACGGGTCGAGGGTGATGAGCAGTTCTTC.

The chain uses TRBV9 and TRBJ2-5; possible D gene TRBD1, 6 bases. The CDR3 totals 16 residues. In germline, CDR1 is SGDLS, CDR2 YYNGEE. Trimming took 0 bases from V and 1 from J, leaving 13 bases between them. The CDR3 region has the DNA TGTGCCAGCAGCGTAGCGACAGGCGCGGGCCAAGAGACCCAGTACTTC. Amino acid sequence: CASSVATGAGQETQYF.

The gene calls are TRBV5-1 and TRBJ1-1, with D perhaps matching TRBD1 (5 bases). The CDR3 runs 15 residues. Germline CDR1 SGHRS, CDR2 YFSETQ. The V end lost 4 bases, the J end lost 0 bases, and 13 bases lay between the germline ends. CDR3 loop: CASSPLTGMNTEAFF. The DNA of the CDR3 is TGCGCCAGCAGCCCTTTAACAGGTATGAACACTGAAGCTTTCTTT.